A single sample gave rise to the 12 T cell receptor beta chains below, sequenced in a study of T cells in localized non-small cell lung cancer. The method was immunoSEQ multiplex PCR; TCRdb's version includes in-frame clones alone and lacks a portion of them. The sample lists 41,000 or so clones; roughly 86% were seen once. Sequencing used peripheral blood, obtained before any cancer treatment. The origin of the receptors is a female donor aged 60 or older with stage I squamous cell lung carcinoma.

The chain couples TRBV19 to TRBJ1-1, with D unresolved. Germline V gene data show CDR1 as LNHDA and CDR2 as SQIVND (reference sequence). The CDR3 totals 11 residues. The V end was cut by 6 bases, the J end by 5 bases, with 7 bases between. The CDR3 spells CASSRGTEAFF. DNA of the CDR3: TGTGCCAGTAGCCGAGGGACTGAAGCTTTCTTT.

The chain links TRBV7-2 to TRBJ2-7; D is unclear. The germline V gene has CDR1 SGHTA and CDR2 FQGNSA. The CDR3 covers 14 residues. Trimming pared 2 bases from V and 2 bases from J, leaving 10 bases between. CDR3 in DNA: TGTGCCAGCAGCTTAAATCCACCTCCCTACGAGCAGTACTTC. Protein: CASSLNPPPYEQYF.

This chain joins TRBV7-2 and TRBJ2-3; 12 bases map to TRBD2. V dropped 0 bases and J dropped 14; count of bases not matched to a gene: 3. The CDR3 has 13 residues. Germline CDR1 is SGHTA and CDR2 is FQGNSA. CDR3: CASSLALAGGLYF. For the CDR3, the DNA is TGTGCCAGCAGCTTAGCGCTAGCGGGAGGGTTGTATTTT. Together with reference TRBV7-2 and TRBJ2-3, the CDR3 gives the full variable domain: GAGVSQSPSNKVTEKGKDVELRCDPISGHTALYWYRQSLGQGLEFLIYFQGNSAPDKSGLPSDRFSAERTGGSVSTLTIQRTQQEDSAVYLCASSLALAGGLYFGPGTRLTVL.

The chain couples TRBV6-5 to TRBJ2-2, with D unclear. This CDR3 has 13 amino acids. Trimming took off 7 bases at V and 4 bases at J, with 10 bases between the two ends. Germline loops: CDR1 MNHEY, CDR2 SVGAGI. CDR3 loop: CASTGLFTGELFF. The CDR3 coding sequence is TGTGCCAGCACGGGCCTTTTCACCGGGGAGCTGTTTTTT.

V gene TRBV5-4 combines with J gene TRBJ2-7; no firm D call. The ends were cut back, 4 bases at V and 0 bases at J, with 17 bases in the middle. Germline assignment: CDR1 SGHNT and CDR2 YYREEE (reference sequence). The CDR3 has 16 amino acids. CDR3 DNA sequence: TGTGCCAGCAGCGGAACTATGGGCGGAAGCTCCTACGAGCAGTACTTC. Translated: CASSGTMGGSSYEQYF.

This clone was observed a single time. This rearrangement joins TRBV19 to TRBJ2-2; 7 nucleotides align to TRBD1. With V trimmed by 9 bases and J by 0 bases, 4 bases remained unmatched. The CDR3 runs 14 residues. Germline-derived CDR1 and CDR2 are LNHDA and SQIVND (reference sequence). CDR3 in amino acids: CASTGTANTGELFF. CDR3 in DNA: TGTGCCAGCACCGGGACAGCGAACACCGGGGAGCTGTTTTTT. Combining the CDR3 with reference TRBV19 and TRBJ2-2 gives the whole variable domain DGGITQSPKYLFRKEGQNVTLSCEQNLNHDAMYWYRQDPGQGLRLIYYSQIVNDFQKGDIAEGYSVSREKKESFPLTVTSAQKNPTAFYLCASTGTANTGELFFGEGSRLTVL.

The rearrangement joins TRBV6-6 to TRBJ1-4, with D uncertain. The V gene's germline CDR1 is MNHNY and CDR2 SVGAGI (reference sequence). This CDR3 is built from 14 residues. V was cut by 0 bases and J by 1 base, with 3 bases left in between. CDR3 nucleotides: TGTGCCAGCAGTTACTCCGGAACTAATGAAAAACTGTTTTTT. Translation gives CASSYSGTNEKLFF.

This chain uses TRBV9 with TRBJ2-1; D gene unclear. Trimming took 4 bases from V and 3 from J, leaving 11 bases between them. Germline V gene data show CDR1 as SGDLS and CDR2 as YYNGEE. This CDR3 contains 14 residues. CDR3: CASSPPGVYNEQFF. Here the CDR3 DNA reads TGTGCCAGCAGCCCCCCCGGAGTCTACAATGAGCAGTTCTTC. Combining the CDR3 with reference TRBV9 and TRBJ2-1 gives the whole variable domain DSGVTQTPKHLITATGQRVTLRCSPRSGDLSVYWYQQSLDQGLQFLIQYYNGEERAKGNILERFSAQQFPDLHSELNLSSLELGDSALYFCASSPPGVYNEQFFGPGTRLTVL.

V gene TRBV4-3 combines with J gene TRBJ2-2; the D gene could be TRBD1 or TRBD2 (5 bases each). Trimming stripped 1 base from V and 6 bases from J, with 9 bases between. Germline V gene data show CDR1 as LGHNA and CDR2 as YSLEER. The CDR3 spans 14 residues. This CDR3 reads CASSQVRGAGELFF. CDR3 nucleotide sequence: TGCGCCAGCAGCCAAGTGCGAGGGGCCGGGGAGCTGTTTTTT.

The V and J genes are TRBV18 and TRBJ2-1, with 7 bases lining up with TRBD1. CDR1 and CDR2 from the germline V gene are KGHSH and LQKENI. The CDR3 sequence is 14 residues long. Germline trimming cut 6 bases from V and 4 bases from J; bases unmatched to any gene: 6. CDR3 residues: CASSPGGRYNEQFF. In DNA form, the CDR3 reads TGTGCCAGCTCGCCAGGGGGTCGTTACAATGAGCAGTTCTTC.

V gene TRBV29-1 combines with J gene TRBJ2-1; 8 bases fit TRBD1. The V gene's germline CDR1 is SQVTM and CDR2 ANQGSEA. With 3 bases clipped from V and 4 bases from J, the junction kept 5 bases outside the gene matches. The CDR3 extends over 14 amino acids. The CDR3 DNA reads TGCAGCGTTGATTTGGGACAGGTTTACAATGAGCAGTTCTTC. Encoded protein: CSVDLGQVYNEQFF.

The V gene is TRBV7-2, the J gene TRBJ2-1, with TRBD2 identical over 10 bases. The J segment lost 9 bases and the V segment lost 1 base, leaving 6 bases of the junction unmatched. The CDR3 sequence is 15 residues long. In germline, CDR1 is SGHTA, CDR2 FQGNSA. CDR3 bases: TGTGCCAGCAGCTTAGGGCTAGCGGGAGCCGCTGAGCAGTTCTTC. Its translation is CASSLGLAGAAEQFF.